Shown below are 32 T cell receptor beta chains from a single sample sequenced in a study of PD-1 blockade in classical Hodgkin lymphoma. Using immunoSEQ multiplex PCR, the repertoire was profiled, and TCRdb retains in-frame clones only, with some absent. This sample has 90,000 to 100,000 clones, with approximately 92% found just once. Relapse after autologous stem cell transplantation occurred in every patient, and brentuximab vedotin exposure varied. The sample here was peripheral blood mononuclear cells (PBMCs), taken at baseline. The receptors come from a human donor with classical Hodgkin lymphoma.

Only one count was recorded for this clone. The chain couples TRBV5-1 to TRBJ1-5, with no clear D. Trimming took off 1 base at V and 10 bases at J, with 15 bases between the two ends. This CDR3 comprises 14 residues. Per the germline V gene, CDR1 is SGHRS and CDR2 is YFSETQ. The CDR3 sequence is CASSLYPQSVPQHF. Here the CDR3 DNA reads TGCGCCAGCAGCTTGTATCCTCAATCAGTACCCCAGCATTTT.

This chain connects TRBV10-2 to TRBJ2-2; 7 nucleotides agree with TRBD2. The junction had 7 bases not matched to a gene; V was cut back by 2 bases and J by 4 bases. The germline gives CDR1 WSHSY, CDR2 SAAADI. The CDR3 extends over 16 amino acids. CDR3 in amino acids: CASSEPPGGRTGELFF. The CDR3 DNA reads TGCGCCAGCAGTGAGCCCCCGGGGGGTCGCACCGGGGAGCTGTTTTTT.

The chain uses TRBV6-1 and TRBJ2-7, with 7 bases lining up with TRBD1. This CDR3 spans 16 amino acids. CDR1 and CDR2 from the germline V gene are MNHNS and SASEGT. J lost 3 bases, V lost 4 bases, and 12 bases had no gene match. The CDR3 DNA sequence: TGTGCCAGCAGTGGTGCTAGACAGGGATTCCTCTACGAGCAGTACTTC. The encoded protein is CASSGARQGFLYEQYF.

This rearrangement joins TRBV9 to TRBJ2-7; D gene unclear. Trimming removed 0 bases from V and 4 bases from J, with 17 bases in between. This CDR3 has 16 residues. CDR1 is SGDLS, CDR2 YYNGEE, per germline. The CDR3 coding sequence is TGTGCCAGCAGCGTAGAATCTTTGCCGGCTCCATACGAGCAGTACTTC. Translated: CASSVESLPAPYEQYF.

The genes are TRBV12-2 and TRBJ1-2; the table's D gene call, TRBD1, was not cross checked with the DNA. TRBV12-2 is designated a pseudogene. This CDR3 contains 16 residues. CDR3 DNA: TGTGCAAGTCGCTTAGCAACAGGGGGTGGGCTCTATGGCTACACCTTC. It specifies CASRLATGGGLYGYTF.

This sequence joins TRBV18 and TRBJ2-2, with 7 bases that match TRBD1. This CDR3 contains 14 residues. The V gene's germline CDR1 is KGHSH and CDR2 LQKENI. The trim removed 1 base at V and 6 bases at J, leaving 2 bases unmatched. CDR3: CASSPRQGAGELFF. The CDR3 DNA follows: TGTGCCAGCTCACCACGACAGGGCGCCGGGGAGCTGTTTTTT.

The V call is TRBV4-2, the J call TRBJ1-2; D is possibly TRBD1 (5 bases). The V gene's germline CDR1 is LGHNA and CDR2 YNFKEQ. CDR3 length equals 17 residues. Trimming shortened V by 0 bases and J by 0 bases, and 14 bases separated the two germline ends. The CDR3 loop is CASSQDRAIGANYGYTF. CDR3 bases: TGTGCCAGCAGCCAAGATCGGGCGATAGGGGCTAACTATGGCTACACCTTC.

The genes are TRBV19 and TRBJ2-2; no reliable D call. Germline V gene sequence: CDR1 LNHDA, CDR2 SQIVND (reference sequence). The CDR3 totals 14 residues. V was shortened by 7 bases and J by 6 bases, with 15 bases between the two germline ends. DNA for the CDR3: TGTGCCAGTAAGGAGCTTGGGGTGGCCGGGGAGCTGTTTTTT. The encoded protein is CASKELGVAGELFF.

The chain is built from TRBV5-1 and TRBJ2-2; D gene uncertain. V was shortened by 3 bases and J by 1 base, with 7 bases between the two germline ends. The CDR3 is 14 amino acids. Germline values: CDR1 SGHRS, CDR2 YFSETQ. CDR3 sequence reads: CASSSRQNTGELFF. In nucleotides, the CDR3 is TGCGCCAGCAGCTCTCGACAGAACACCGGGGAGCTGTTTTTT.

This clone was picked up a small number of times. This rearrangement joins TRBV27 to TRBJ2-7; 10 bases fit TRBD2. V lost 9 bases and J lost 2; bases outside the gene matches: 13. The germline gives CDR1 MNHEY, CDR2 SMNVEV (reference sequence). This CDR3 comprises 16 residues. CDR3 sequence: CASRSTGLAVAYEQYF. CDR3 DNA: TGTGCCAGTCGTTCTACCGGACTAGCGGTCGCCTACGAGCAGTACTTC.

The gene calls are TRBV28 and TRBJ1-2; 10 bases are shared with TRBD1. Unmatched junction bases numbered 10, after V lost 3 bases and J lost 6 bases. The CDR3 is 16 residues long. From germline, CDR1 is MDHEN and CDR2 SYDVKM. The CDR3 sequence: CASSFVRTGGSHGYTF. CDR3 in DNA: TGTGCCAGCAGTTTTGTCAGGACAGGGGGAAGCCATGGCTACACCTTC.

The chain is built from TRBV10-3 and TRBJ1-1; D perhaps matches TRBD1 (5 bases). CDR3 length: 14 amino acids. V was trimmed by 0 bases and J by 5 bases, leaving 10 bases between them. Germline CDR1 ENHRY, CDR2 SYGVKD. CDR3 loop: CAISESTGGTEAFF. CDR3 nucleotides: TGTGCCATCAGTGAGTCGACGGGGGGGACTGAAGCTTTCTTT.

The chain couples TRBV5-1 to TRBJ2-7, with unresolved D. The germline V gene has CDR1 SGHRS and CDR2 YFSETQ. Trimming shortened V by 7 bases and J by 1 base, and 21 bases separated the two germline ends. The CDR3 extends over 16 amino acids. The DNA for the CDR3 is TGCGCCAGCCAAGCTGACCCCCCAGAATATTCCTACGAGCAGTACTTC. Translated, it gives CASQADPPEYSYEQYF. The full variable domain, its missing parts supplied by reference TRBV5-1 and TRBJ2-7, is KAGVTQTPRYLIKTRGQQVTLSCSPISGHRSVSWYQQTPGQGLQFLFEYFSETQRNKGNFPGRFSGRQFSNSRSEMNVSTLELGDSALYLCASQADPPEYSYEQYFGPGTRLTVT.

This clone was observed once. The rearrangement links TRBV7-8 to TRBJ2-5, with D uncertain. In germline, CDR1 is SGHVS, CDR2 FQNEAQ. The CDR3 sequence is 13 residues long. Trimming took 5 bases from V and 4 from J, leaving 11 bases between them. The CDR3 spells CASSPARGETQYF. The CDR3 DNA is TGTGCCAGCAGCCCGGCGCGCGGAGAGACCCAGTACTTC.

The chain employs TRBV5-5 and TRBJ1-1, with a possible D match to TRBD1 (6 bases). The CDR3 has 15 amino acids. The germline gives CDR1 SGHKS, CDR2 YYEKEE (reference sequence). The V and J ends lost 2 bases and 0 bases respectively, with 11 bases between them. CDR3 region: CASSFSQGMNTEAFF. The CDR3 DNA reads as TGTGCCAGCAGCTTCTCACAGGGCATGAACACTGAAGCTTTCTTT.

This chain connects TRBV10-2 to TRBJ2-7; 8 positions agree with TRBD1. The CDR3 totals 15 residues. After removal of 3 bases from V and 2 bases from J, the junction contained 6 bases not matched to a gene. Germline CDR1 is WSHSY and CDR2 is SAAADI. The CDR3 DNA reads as TGCGCCAGCAGTGATATTACAGGGGGGACCTACGAGCAGTACTTC. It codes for CASSDITGGTYEQYF.

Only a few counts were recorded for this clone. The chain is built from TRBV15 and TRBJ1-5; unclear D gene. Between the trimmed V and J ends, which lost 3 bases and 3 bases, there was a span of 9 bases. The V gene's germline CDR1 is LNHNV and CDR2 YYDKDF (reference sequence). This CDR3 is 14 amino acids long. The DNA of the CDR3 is TGTGCCACCAGCAGGGACGGTAACAATCAGCCCCAGCATTTT. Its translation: CATSRDGNNQPQHF.

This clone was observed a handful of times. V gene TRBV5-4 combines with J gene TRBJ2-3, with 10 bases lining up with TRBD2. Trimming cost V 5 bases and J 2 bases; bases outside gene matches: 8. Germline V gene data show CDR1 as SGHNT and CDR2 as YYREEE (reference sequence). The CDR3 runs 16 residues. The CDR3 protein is CASRAELAGYTDTQYF. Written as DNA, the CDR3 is TGTGCCAGCAGGGCGGAACTAGCGGGATACACAGATACGCAGTATTTT.

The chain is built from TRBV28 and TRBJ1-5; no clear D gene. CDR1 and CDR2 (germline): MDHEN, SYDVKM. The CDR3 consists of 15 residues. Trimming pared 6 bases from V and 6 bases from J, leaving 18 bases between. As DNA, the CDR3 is TGTGCCAGCAGCGCCCTGGACGGAGGTCGTCAGCCCCAGCATTTT. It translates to CASSALDGGRQPQHF.

This CDR3 is CASRPQGEGTDTQYF. The CDR3 DNA reads as TGTGCCAGCAGGCCTCAGGGTGAGGGCACAGATACGCAGTATTTT. The rearrangement links TRBV6-5 to TRBJ2-3; tentatively, D is TRBD1 (5 bases). The CDR3 consists of 15 residues. Per germline, CDR1 MNHEY and CDR2 SVGAGI. Trimming pared 6 bases from V and 1 base from J, leaving 14 bases between.

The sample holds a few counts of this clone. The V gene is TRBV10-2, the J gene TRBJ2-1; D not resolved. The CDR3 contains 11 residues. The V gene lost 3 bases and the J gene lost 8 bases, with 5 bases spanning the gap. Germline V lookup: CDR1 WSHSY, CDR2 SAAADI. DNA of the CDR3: TGCGCCAGCAGTGATGGTTATGAGCAGTTCTTC. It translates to CASSDGYEQFF.

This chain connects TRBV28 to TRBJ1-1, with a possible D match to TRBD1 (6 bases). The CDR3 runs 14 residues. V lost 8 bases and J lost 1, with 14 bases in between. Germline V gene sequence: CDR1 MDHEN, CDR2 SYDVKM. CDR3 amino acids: CASGAGDWNTEAFF. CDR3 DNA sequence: TGTGCCAGCGGAGCAGGGGACTGGAACACTGAAGCTTTCTTT. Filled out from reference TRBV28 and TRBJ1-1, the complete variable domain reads DVKVTQSSRYLVKRTGEKVFLECVQDMDHENMFWYRQDPGLGLRLIYFSYDVKMKEKGDIPEGYSVSREKKERFSLILESASTNQTSMYLCASGAGDWNTEAFFGQGTRLTVV.

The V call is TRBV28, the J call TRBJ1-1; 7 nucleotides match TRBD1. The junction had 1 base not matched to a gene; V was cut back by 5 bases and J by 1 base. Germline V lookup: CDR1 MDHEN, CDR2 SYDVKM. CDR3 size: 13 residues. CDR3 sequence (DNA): TGTGCCAGCAGTCGGACAGGGAACACTGAAGCTTTCTTT. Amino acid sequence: CASSRTGNTEAFF.

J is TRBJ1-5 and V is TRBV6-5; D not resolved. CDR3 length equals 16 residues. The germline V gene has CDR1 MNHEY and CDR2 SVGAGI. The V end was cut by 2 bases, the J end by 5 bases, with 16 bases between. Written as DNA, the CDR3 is TGTGCCAGCAGTTACCGCGGAATCGGTGGAGATCAGCCCCAGCATTTT. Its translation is CASSYRGIGGDQPQHF.

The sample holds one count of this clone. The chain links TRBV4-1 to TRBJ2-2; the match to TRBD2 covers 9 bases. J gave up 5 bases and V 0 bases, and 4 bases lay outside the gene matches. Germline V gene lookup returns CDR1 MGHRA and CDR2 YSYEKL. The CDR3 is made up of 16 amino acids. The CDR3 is CASSQESGRITGELFF. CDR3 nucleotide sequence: TGCGCCAGCAGCCAAGAAAGCGGGAGGATAACCGGGGAGCTGTTTTTT.

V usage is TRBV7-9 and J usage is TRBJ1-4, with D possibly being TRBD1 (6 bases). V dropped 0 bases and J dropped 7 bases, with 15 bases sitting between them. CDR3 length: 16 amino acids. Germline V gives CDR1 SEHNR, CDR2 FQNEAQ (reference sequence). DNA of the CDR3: TGTGCCAGCAGCTTAGCTGGGACACCCGGCGGTGAAAAACTGTTTTTT. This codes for CASSLAGTPGGEKLFF. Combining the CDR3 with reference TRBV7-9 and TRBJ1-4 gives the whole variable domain DTGVSQNPRHKITKRGQNVTFRCDPISEHNRLYWYRQTLGQGPEFLTYFQNEAQLEKSRLLSDRFSAERPKGSFSTLEIQRTEQGDSAMYLCASSLAGTPGGEKLFFGSGTQLSVL.

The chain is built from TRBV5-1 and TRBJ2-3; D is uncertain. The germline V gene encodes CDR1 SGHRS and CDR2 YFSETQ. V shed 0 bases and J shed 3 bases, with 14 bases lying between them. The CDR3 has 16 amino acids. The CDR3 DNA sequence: TGCGCCAGCAGCTTGGTGCCGGAAATGTCGACAGATACGCAGTATTTT. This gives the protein CASSLVPEMSTDTQYF.

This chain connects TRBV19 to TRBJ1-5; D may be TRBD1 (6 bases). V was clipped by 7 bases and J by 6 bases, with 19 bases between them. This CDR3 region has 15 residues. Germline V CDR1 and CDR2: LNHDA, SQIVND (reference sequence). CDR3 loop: CASNPEGGRGQPQHF. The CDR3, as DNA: TGTGCCAGTAACCCAGAGGGGGGAAGAGGTCAGCCCCAGCATTTT.

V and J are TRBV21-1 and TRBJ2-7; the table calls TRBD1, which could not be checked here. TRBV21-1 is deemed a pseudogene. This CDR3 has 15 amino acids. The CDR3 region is CASNGQGRRAYEQYF. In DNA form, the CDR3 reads TGTGCCAGTAACGGACAGGGGAGGAGGGCCTACGAGCAGTACTTC.

The CDR3 coding sequence is TGTGCCAGCAGTTTAGGGGTGAGGGACAGGGTTAGTAGACCCTCCCGGACTGAAGCTTTCTTT. Its protein product is CASSLGVRDRVSRPSRTEAFF. The chain links TRBV28 to TRBJ1-1; TRBD1 aligns across 9 bases. V lost 2 bases and J lost 5; bases outside the gene matches: 24. The germline V gene encodes CDR1 MDHEN and CDR2 SYDVKM. This CDR3 spans 21 amino acids.

CDR3 nucleotides: TGCGCCAGCAGCCAAGATCGAGTAGCGGGAGTCGAGACCCAGTACTTC. It specifies CASSQDRVAGVETQYF. The chain joins TRBV4-1 to TRBJ2-5, with TRBD2 identical over 9 bases. The CDR3 extends over 16 amino acids. V lost 0 bases, J lost 5 bases, and 7 bases stayed unmatched. Germline CDR1 reads MGHRA; CDR2 reads YSYEKL.

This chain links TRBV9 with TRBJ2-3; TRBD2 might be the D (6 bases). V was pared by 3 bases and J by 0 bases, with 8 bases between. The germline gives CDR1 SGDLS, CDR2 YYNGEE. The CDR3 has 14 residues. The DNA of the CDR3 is TGTGCCAGCAGCGAAAGCGGGAGCACAGATACGCAGTATTTT. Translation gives CASSESGSTDTQYF.